These 23 T cell receptor beta chains share one sample of origin, sequenced in a study of shared clonotypes between healthy human individuals. Using immunoSEQ multiplex PCR, the repertoire was profiled, and TCRdb retains in-frame clones only, with some absent. Of roughly 700,000 clones in the sample, over 65% are singletons; the top ten hold about 1.8%. Material: memory CD4+ T cells sorted from blood. Described subset: CD45RA-negative fraction. These receptors were taken from a woman aged 25 to 39 in good health.

V gene TRBV27 combines with J gene TRBJ2-7, with TRBD1 as a possible D gene (6 bases). This CDR3 has 15 amino acids. The V end was cut by 4 bases, the J end by 0 bases, with 13 bases between. Germline V CDR1 and CDR2: MNHEY, SMNVEV (reference sequence). This chain's CDR3 is CASSSPTGSSYEQYF. In DNA, the CDR3 is TGTGCCAGCAGTTCTCCTACAGGGAGCTCCTACGAGCAGTACTTC.

The genes are TRBV29-1 and TRBJ1-2; 8 nucleotides align to TRBD1. Per germline, CDR1 SQVTM and CDR2 ANQGSEA. Losses at the gene ends were 6 bases for V and 6 bases for J; bases not matched to a gene: 6. The CDR3 is 12 residues long. In nucleotides, the CDR3 is TGCAGCGTCAGGGGGCCGGGTGATGGCTACACCTTC. This translates into CSVRGPGDGYTF.

The chain couples TRBV2 to TRBJ2-4; 8 nucleotides line up with TRBD1. With V trimmed by 6 bases and J by 6 bases, 4 bases remained unmatched. The CDR3 covers 13 residues. Germline V lookup: CDR1 SNHLY, CDR2 FYNNEI. The CDR3 bases are TGTGCCAGCAGGCTTGGACAGGGAAACATTCAGTACTTC. Protein sequence: CASRLGQGNIQYF.

In this sample, this clone turned up many times. The chain employs TRBV27 and TRBJ2-7; 8 bases are shared with TRBD2. Germline assignment: CDR1 MNHEY and CDR2 SMNVEV (reference sequence). V lost 5 bases to trimming and J lost 2 bases; unmatched junction nucleotides: 5. This CDR3 comprises 14 residues. CDR3 bases: TGTGCCAGCAGTCCAGTAGCGGGGACCTACGAGCAGTACTTC. Translated, it gives CASSPVAGTYEQYF.

The chain recombines TRBV4-2 with TRBJ2-5; 7 bases fit TRBD2. The germline CDR1 and CDR2 sequences are LGHNA and YNFKEQ. Trimming cost V 5 bases and J 0 bases; bases outside gene matches: 3. This CDR3 has 14 residues. The CDR3 DNA sequence: TGTGCCAGCAGCGCGGGAGAACACCAAGAGACCCAGTACTTC. This translates into CASSAGEHQETQYF.

This chain connects TRBV11-2 to TRBJ2-3; D is possibly TRBD2 (5 bases). The ends were cut back, 5 bases at V and 4 bases at J, with 13 bases in the middle. The CDR3 totals 14 residues. CDR1 is SGHAT and CDR2 is FQNNGV in the germline V gene. This chain's CDR3 is CASSIYTSADTQYF. The CDR3 nucleotides are TGTGCCAGCAGCATATACACTAGTGCAGATACGCAGTATTTT.

The chain uses TRBV6-6 and TRBJ1-4; 9 bases match TRBD1. Unmatched junction bases numbered 6, after V lost 5 bases and J lost 8 bases. From germline, CDR1 is MNHNY and CDR2 SVGAGI (reference sequence). The length of the CDR3 is 14 residues. In nucleotides, the CDR3 is TGTGCCAGCAGTCGGGACAGGGCCAGGGAAAAACTGTTTTTT. Translated: CASSRDRAREKLFF.

As concerns this clone: This likely reflects a read error, since a far larger clone is one base away. This chain links TRBV2 with TRBJ2-3; no definite D call. There are 15 residues in the CDR3. Trimming shortened V by 6 bases and J by 6 bases, and 19 bases separated the two germline ends. Per the germline V gene, CDR1 is SNHLY and CDR2 is FYNNEI. CDR3 bases: TGTGCCAGCAGAAGTCTAGTGGGTAGGGCGGATACGCAGTATTTT. Protein product: CASRSLVGRADTQYF. The whole variable domain, filled in from reference TRBV2 and TRBJ2-3, reads EPEVTQTPSHQVTQMGQEVILRCVPISNHLYFYWYRQILGQKVEFLVSFYNNEISEKSEIFDDQFSVERPDGSNFTLKIRSTKLEDSAMYFCASRSLVGRADTQYFGPGTRLTVL.

This chain uses TRBV28 with TRBJ2-1; the D gene is possibly TRBD2 (5 bases). With 5 bases removed from V and 0 bases from J, the gap between germline ends came to 14 bases. Per the germline V gene, CDR1 is MDHEN and CDR2 is SYDVKM. The CDR3 loop spans 16 amino acids. The CDR3 loop reads CASSSWTGSSYNEQFF. CDR3 nucleotides: TGTGCCAGCAGTAGCTGGACGGGAAGCTCCTACAATGAGCAGTTCTTC.

The rearrangement joins TRBV9 to TRBJ1-1, with D uncertain. The V gene's germline CDR1 is SGDLS and CDR2 YYNGEE. This CDR3 comprises 13 residues. Trimming cost V 3 bases and J 4 bases, with 10 bases left between them. The CDR3 protein is CASSGNYGTEAFF. The CDR3 DNA is TGTGCCAGCAGCGGCAATTACGGCACTGAAGCTTTCTTT.

The chain combines TRBV15 with TRBJ2-5; D perhaps matches TRBD1 (5 bases). Germline-derived CDR1 and CDR2 are LNHNV and YYDKDF (reference sequence). The CDR3 extends over 15 amino acids. The V end lost 4 bases, the J end lost 5 bases, and 17 bases lay between the germline ends. Written as DNA, the CDR3 is TGTGCCACCAGCAACCGACAGTCCCCTTGGGAGACCCAGTACTTC. It yields the protein CATSNRQSPWETQYF.

The genes are TRBV27 and TRBJ2-3; TRBD2 aligns across 11 bases. The CDR3 runs to 17 residues. V lost 6 bases and J lost 1; bases outside the gene matches: 9. The V gene's germline CDR1 is MNHEY and CDR2 SMNVEV (reference sequence). The CDR3: CASSARRLAGRTDTQYF. As DNA, the CDR3 is TGTGCCAGCAGCGCTCGACGACTAGCGGGACGCACAGATACGCAGTATTTT.

The rearrangement links TRBV28 to TRBJ2-4; 7 bases are a match to TRBD2. The CDR3 consists of 14 residues. Germline V lookup: CDR1 MDHEN, CDR2 SYDVKM. V gave up 4 bases and J gave up 7 bases; unmatched junction bases: 7. CDR3 sequence reads: CASSSRDGGNIQYF. DNA of the CDR3: TGTGCCAGCAGTTCGAGGGACGGGGGGAACATTCAGTACTTC.

The CDR3 sequence: CASSLTSGVQDTQYF. CDR3 nucleotide sequence: TGTGCCAGCAGCTTGACTAGCGGGGTTCAGGATACGCAGTATTTT. The rearrangement uses TRBV11-2 and TRBJ2-3, with TRBD2 identical over 11 bases. The CDR3 length is 15 residues. Germline CDR1 is SGHAT and CDR2 is FQNNGV. The V gene end was trimmed by 3 bases and the J gene end by 6 bases; junction bases not matched to a gene: 5. The entire variable domain, with the rest obtained from reference TRBV11-2 and TRBJ2-3, is as follows: EAGVAQSPRYKIIEKRQSVAFWCNPISGHATLYWYQQILGQGPKLLIQFQNNGVVDDSQLPKDRFSAERLKGVDSTLKIQPAKLEDSAVYLCASSLTSGVQDTQYFGPGTRLTVL.

The gene calls are TRBV12-2 and TRBJ2-7. TRBV12-2 is tagged as a pseudogene. This CDR3 comprises 14 residues. This chain's CDR3 is CASRLAQGDYEQYF. CDR3 nucleotide sequence: TGTGCAAGTCGCTTAGCGCAGGGAGACTACGAGCAGTACTTC.

The chain couples TRBV27 to TRBJ2-1; D gene unclear. This CDR3 region has 14 residues. V was trimmed by 3 bases and J by 8 bases, leaving 14 bases between them. Germline V gene sequence: CDR1 MNHEY, CDR2 SMNVEV (reference sequence). CDR3 DNA: TGTGCCAGCAGTTTTTGGGCCGCTCGCGATGAGCAGTTCTTC. Encoded protein: CASSFWAARDEQFF.

This chain uses TRBV19 with TRBJ1-1; the D is unclear. Trimming shortened V by 5 bases and J by 1 base, and 5 bases separated the two germline ends. The CDR3 consists of 12 residues. CDR1 LNHDA and CDR2 SQIVND come from the germline V gene (reference sequence). The CDR3 nucleotides are TGTGCCAGTAGTGATAGGAACACTGAAGCTTTCTTT. It translates to CASSDRNTEAFF. Complete variable domain (other parts from reference TRBV19 and TRBJ1-1): DGGITQSPKYLFRKEGQNVTLSCEQNLNHDAMYWYRQDPGQGLRLIYYSQIVNDFQKGDIAEGYSVSREKKESFPLTVTSAQKNPTAFYLCASSDRNTEAFFGQGTRLTVV.

Remarks on this clone: Other DNA sequences within the sample encode an identical CDR3. The CDR3 loop is CASSLGQGGEKLFF. CDR3 DNA: TGCGCCAGCAGCTTGGGTCAGGGAGGTGAAAAACTGTTTTTT. V and J are TRBV5-1 and TRBJ1-4, with TRBD1 as a possible D gene (5 bases). Germline CDR1 reads SGHRS; CDR2 reads YFSETQ. The V and J ends lost 0 bases and 7 bases respectively, with 10 bases between them. The CDR3 spans 14 residues.

The V gene is TRBV5-1, the J gene TRBJ2-3, with D tentatively TRBD1 (5 bases). Trimming took off 4 bases at V and 3 bases at J, with 12 bases between the two ends. Germline V lookup: CDR1 SGHRS, CDR2 YFSETQ. The CDR3 has 14 amino acids. As DNA, the CDR3 is TGCGCCAGCAGCCCCAGGGTCCAGACAGATACGCAGTATTTT. Protein: CASSPRVQTDTQYF.

The chain uses TRBV9 and TRBJ2-1; D may match TRBD1 or TRBD2 (5 bases each). In germline, CDR1 is SGDLS, CDR2 YYNGEE. This CDR3 contains 15 residues. V gave up 3 bases and J gave up 1 base, with 11 bases separating them. CDR3 sequence reads: CASSGGGQSYNEQFF. CDR3 in DNA: TGTGCCAGCAGCGGTGGGGGTCAGTCCTACAATGAGCAGTTCTTC.

Ten or more counts support this clone. CDR3 DNA: TGTGCCAGCAGCTTCGAGGGAGGGTTCTACAATGAGCAGTTCTTC. It is translated as CASSFEGGFYNEQFF. The V gene is TRBV5-6, the J gene TRBJ2-1, with 7 positions matching TRBD2. The ends lost 2 bases at V and 3 bases at J; junction bases unmatched: 5. Germline values: CDR1 SGHDT, CDR2 YYEEEE. The CDR3 length is 15 residues. Full variable domain (remainder filled in from reference TRBV5-6 and TRBJ2-1): DAGVTQSPTHLIKTRGQQVTLRCSPKSGHDTVSWYQQALGQGPQFIFQYYEEEERQRGNFPDRFSGHQFPNYSSELNVNALLLGDSALYLCASSFEGGFYNEQFFGPGTRLTVL.

J is TRBJ2-7 and V is TRBV7-2; 10 bases are a match to TRBD1. J gave up 0 bases and V 5 bases, and 4 bases lay outside the gene matches. CDR3 size: 15 residues. CDR1 is SGHTA and CDR2 is FQGNSA in the germline V gene. As DNA, the CDR3 is TGTGCCAGCAGCGCGCGGGACAGGGGCTCCTACGAGCAGTACTTC. Translating gives CASSARDRGSYEQYF.

CDR3 DNA: TGTGCCAGCAGTTCCCGAGGGGTTGAGCACGAGCAGTACTTC. Encoded protein: CASSSRGVEHEQYF. This sequence joins TRBV6-6 and TRBJ2-7, with D perhaps being TRBD1 or TRBD2 (5 bases each). V was shortened by 4 bases and J by 5 bases, with 15 bases between the two germline ends. This CDR3 is built from 14 residues. CDR1 is MNHNY and CDR2 is SVGAGI in the germline V gene (reference sequence).